This T cell receptor (beta chain) was recovered during a study of blood T cell repertoires in COVID-19 (dated by TCRdb to 2019 to 2021). Context from the whole study: The collaborator samples originated in the United States, Italy and Spain and spanned the acute and convalescent phases of COVID-19. The prospective study material was composed of cDNA or gDNA derived from T cells, B-cell-depleted T cells, or PBMCs. The dataset comprised deeply sampled blood TCRbeta repertoires from subjects exposed to, actively infected with, or recovered from COVID-19. The repertoires were made available in a free public database intended to serve as a resource for research on the immune response to SARS-CoV-2. The samples were drawn from the first 160 participants of the ongoing ImmuneRACE study and from over 950 subjects provided by 6 global collaborators. The sample metadata nearly always contained a de-identified subject ID, COVID-19 status, age in years and sex. Where available, HLA class I and class II types were obtained from metadata supplied by the sample provider rather than from assay-based typing.

TCRbeta CDR3 regions were amplified from genomic DNA using the immunoSEQ Assay, a bias-controlled multiplex PCR. On the authors' methods: Within the assay, amplification of reference gene primers was used to estimate how many nucleated cells each sample contained. Sequence reads were collapsed and filtered to measure the absolute abundance of every unique TCRbeta CDR3 rearrangement. Productive Simpson clonality was computed per sample as the square root of Simpson's diversity index over productive rearrangements. Not all clones reach the TCRdb copy of this immuneACCESS table, which keeps in-frame sequences only. Checked studies attribute under half of the gap to unresolved V genes and leave the rest unexplained. From that table come the V and J calls and clone size; the DNA was used to work out D and trimming. This sample lists 200,000 to 250,000 clones; about 87% were detected once. Approximately 6.8% of the sample goes to the ten largest clones.

Worth noting for this clone: Its antigen target is currently unknown. It has no much larger one-base neighbor in the sample; base qualities were not kept.

Whole blood was collected in K2EDTA tubes by collaborating institutions according to the institutions' own protocols. Collaborator samples were shipped for TCRbeta analysis as frozen whole blood, isolated PBMCs, or DNA extracted from either sample type. General study outcomes and caveats: How much clinical and demographic metadata was included differed by source and by participant, and the metadata was provided uncurated.

The source material was peripheral blood. The sequence was obtained from a woman in her sixties or seventies with active or convalescent COVID-19.

For the CDR3, the sequence is CASSPPGNTIYF. The DNA sequence follows: TGCGCCAGCAGCCCTCCGGGAAACACCATATATTTT. The chain is made from TRBV5-1 and TRBJ1-3; the D segment cannot be called with confidence. The CDR3 runs 12 residues from the cysteine to the phenylalanine. This entry keeps only the CDR3 DNA: 36 bases, framed from base 1. CDR1 and CDR2 (SGHRS, YFSETQ) derive from the germline V gene. The junction shows trimming of 4 bases on V and 4 bases on J, plus 6 bases between the germline ends.